This T cell receptor beta chain was documented in a study of blood T cell repertoires in COVID-19. For the study at large: Samples taken during acute and convalescent COVID-19 were collected in the United States, Italy and Spain. From T cells, B-cell-depleted T cells, or PBMCs came the material, which was cDNA or gDNA.

Looked up from germline, CDR1 is SGDLS and CDR2 is YYNGEE. The ends lost 5 bases at V and 5 bases at J; junction bases unmatched: 15. The CDR3 has 16 residues. A Seattle source enrolled patients during active infection and followed them longitudinally. Libraries were prepared by immunoSEQ multiplex PCR; TCRdb keeps only in-frame clonotypes and omits some of them. The sample has fewer than 150,000 clones, around 90% seen once. The sequencing input was peripheral blood. The chain links TRBV9 to TRBJ1-1; 7 nucleotides agree with TRBD1. The clonotype comes from a woman aged 55-69 years with COVID-19, enrolled during active disease. The CDR3 loop reads CASSVTGDPSGTEAFF. For the CDR3, the DNA is TGTGCCAGCAGTGTAACAGGGGACCCATCGGGGACTGAAGCTTTCTTT. The whole variable domain, filled in from reference TRBV9 and TRBJ1-1, reads DSGVTQTPKHLITATGQRVTLRCSPRSGDLSVYWYQQSLDQGLQFLIQYYNGEERAKGNILERFSAQQFPDLHSELNLSSLELGDSALYFCASSVTGDPSGTEAFFGQGTRLTVV.